Listed below are T cell receptor beta chains from one sample, sequenced in a study of blood T cell repertoires in COVID-19. Generated by immunoSEQ multiplex PCR, the TCRdb table keeps only in-frame clones and is missing some. Of approximately 390,000 clones in the sample, nearly 90% were seen once. The sequenced sample was PBMCs or T cells enriched from blood (not recorded which). These receptors all come from a woman aged 35 to 49 with acute COVID-19. CDR3s include the opening cysteine and the closing phenylalanine or tryptophan. D genes are given only for firm matches. Rows may omit the clone size; those that give it use once, few, many or a size class.

V	J	size	D	CDR3	DNA
TRBV13	TRBJ1-2	.	.	CASSFAGALTYGYTF	TGTGCCAGCAGCTTTGCGGGGGCGCTCACCTATGGCTACACCTTC
TRBV27	TRBJ2-3	.	.	CASSSPPGTQYF	TGTGCCAGCAGTTCCCCGCCAGGTACGCAGTATTTT
TRBV24-1	TRBJ2-7	.	TRBD1	CATSSQAGTGNSREQYF	TGTGCCACCAGTTCCCAGGCCGGGACAGGGAATTCGCGCGAGCAGTACTTC
TRBV4-2	TRBJ2-3	.	TRBD2	CASSQDLASGGAPDTQYF	TGTGCCAGCAGCCAAGATCTTGCGAGCGGGGGGGCCCCAGATACGCAGTATTTT
TRBV10-3	TRBJ1-2	few	.	CAISDMVRGANYGYTF	TGTGCCATCAGTGATATGGTCAGGGGCGCCAACTATGGCTACACCTTC
TRBV19	TRBJ1-1	.	.	CASSTLQGLGNTEAFF	TGTGCCAGTAGTACACTACAGGGTCTGGGGAACACTGAAGCTTTCTTT
TRBV11-2	TRBJ2-7	.	.	CASSLTYEQYF	TGTGCCAGCAGCTTAACATACGAGCAGTACTTC
TRBV10-1	TRBJ1-6	.	.	CASSEGSGGNSPLHF	TGCGCCAGCAGTGAGGGCAGTGGAGGCAATTCACCCCTCCACTTT
TRBV7-9	TRBJ2-3	.	TRBD2	CASSLDGTSGGRTDTQYF	TGTGCCAGCAGCTTAGACGGGACTAGCGGGGGACGCACAGATACGCAGTATTTT
TRBV2	TRBJ2-3	.	.	CASSERWVSTDTQYF	TGTGCCAGCAGTGAGAGGTGGGTGAGCACAGATACGCAGTATTTT
TRBV30	TRBJ2-3	.	TRBD2	CAWSVLAGSTDTQYF	TGTGCCTGGAGTGTCCTAGCGGGCAGCACAGATACGCAGTATTTT
TRBV7-9	TRBJ2-7	.	TRBD1	CASSWGQGNEDEQYF	TGTGCCAGCAGCTGGGGACAGGGAAATGAGGACGAGCAGTACTTC
TRBV18	TRBJ2-7	.	.	CASSPRGDTYEQYF	TGTGCCAGCTCACCCCGAGGGGACACCTACGAGCAGTACTTC
TRBV5-1	TRBJ1-3	.	TRBD1	CASSRGTGVMGNTIYF	TGCGCCAGCAGCCGGGGGACAGGGGTTATGGGAAACACCATATATTTT
TRBV3-1/TRBV3-2	TRBJ2-5	.	TRBD2	CASSPRTGGETQYF	TGTGCCAGCAGCCCAAGAACGGGGGGAGAGACCCAGTACTTC
TRBV3-1/TRBV3-2	TRBJ2-7	.	.	CASSPIRGTASYEQYF	TGTGCCAGCAGCCCAATTCGCGGGACAGCATCCTACGAGCAGTACTTC
TRBV7-2	TRBJ2-6	.	.	CASSVQAANVLTF	TGTGCCAGCAGCGTTCAGGCAGCCAACGTCCTGACTTTC
TRBV5-5	TRBJ1-2	.	.	CASSPELYGYTF	TGTGCCAGCAGCCCCGAGCTCTATGGCTACACCTTC
TRBV7-9	TRBJ2-7	few	TRBD1	CASSFDRDEQYF	TGTGCCAGCAGCTTTGACAGGGACGAGCAGTACTTC
TRBV4-1	TRBJ1-4	.	.	CASSQDLPRGEKLFF	TGCGCCAGCAGCCAAGATCTTCCCCGAGGTGAAAAACTGTTTTTT
TRBV2	TRBJ1-1	.	TRBD1	CASSGGQLTEAFF	TGTGCCAGCAGTGGGGGACAGCTCACTGAAGCTTTCTTT
TRBV25-1	TRBJ2-1	.	TRBD1	CASRRTGVEEQFF	TGTGCCAGCCGCCGGACAGGGGTTGAGGAGCAGTTCTTC
TRBV12-3/TRBV12-4	TRBJ2-7	.	TRBD1	CASSADRENEQYF	TGTGCCAGCAGCGCCGACAGGGAAAACGAGCAGTACTTC
TRBV11-2	TRBJ2-5	.	TRBD2	CASSSIPGVAGGRETQYF	TGTGCCAGCAGCTCCATCCCCGGGGTAGCGGGGGGGCGGGAGACCCAGTACTTC
TRBV19	TRBJ1-2	.	TRBD1	CASRTAPDREWGYTF	TGTGCCAGTCGTACAGCCCCTGACAGGGAGTGGGGCTACACCTTC
TRBV6-5	TRBJ1-3	.	.	CASSWDGSSGNTIYF	TGTGCCAGCAGTTGGGACGGGAGCTCTGGAAACACCATATATTTT
TRBV11-2	TRBJ2-1	.	TRBD2	CASSLVQRGTGEQFF	TGTGCCAGCAGCTTAGTTCAGCGGGGGACGGGTGAGCAGTTCTTC
TRBV5-1	TRBJ2-1	.	TRBD2	CASSSTSGVGSEQFF	TGCGCCAGCAGCTCCACTAGCGGGGTTGGGAGTGAGCAGTTCTTC
TRBV5-4	TRBJ2-2	.	.	CASSSTIQAGELFF	TGTGCCAGCAGCTCGACAATACAAGCCGGGGAGCTGTTTTTT
TRBV6-4	TRBJ2-1	.	TRBD1	CASSVDRDVNEQFF	TGTGCCAGCAGTGTCGACAGGGACGTCAATGAGCAGTTCTTC
TRBV3-1/TRBV3-2	TRBJ2-4	.	TRBD1	CASSQGWTGKGLDIQYF	TGTGCCAGCAGCCAAGGGTGGACAGGGAAGGGTTTGGACATTCAGTACTTC
TRBV18	TRBJ2-1	.	TRBD2	CASSQDSGGAYNEQFF	TGTGCCAGCTCACAAGATAGCGGGGGGGCCTACAATGAGCAGTTCTTC
TRBV4-1	TRBJ1-1	few	.	CASSRVTKNTEAFF	TGCGCCAGCAGCCGAGTGACAAAGAACACTGAAGCTTTCTTT
TRBV2	TRBJ2-3	.	TRBD1	CASSLGTGNTDTQYF	TGTGCCAGCAGTCTCGGGACAGGGAACACAGATACGCAGTATTTT
TRBV4-2	TRBJ2-2	.	.	CASSQDVELFF	TGTGCCAGCAGCCAAGACGTGGAGCTGTTTTTT
TRBV7-2	TRBJ2-5	few	.	CASSLDPGGETQYF	TGTGCCAGCAGCTTAGATCCAGGGGGGGAGACCCAGTACTTC
TRBV12-3/TRBV12-4	TRBJ1-2	.	.	CASSTGFGYGYTF	TGTGCCAGCAGCACAGGGTTCGGCTATGGCTACACCTTC
TRBV3-1/TRBV3-2	TRBJ2-2	.	TRBD2	CASSTRRTSGTGELFF	TGTGCCAGCAGCACCAGACGGACTAGCGGCACCGGGGAGCTGTTTTTT
TRBV2	TRBJ2-5	.	TRBD2	CASSDRRTSGGKVTQETQYF	TGTGCCAGCAGTGACCGCCGTACTAGCGGGGGGAAGGTGACCCAAGAGACCCAGTACTTC
TRBV9	TRBJ2-5	.	TRBD1	CASSTGQGGTQYF	TGTGCCAGCAGCACCGGACAGGGTGGGACCCAGTACTTC
TRBV3-1/TRBV3-2	TRBJ1-2	.	.	CASSQGTFNYGYTF	TGTGCCAGCAGCCAAGGGACTTTTAACTATGGCTACACCTTC
TRBV2	TRBJ2-1	.	.	CASSERGGPVNEQFF	TGTGCCAGCAGTGAAAGGGGGGGGCCTGTGAATGAGCAGTTCTTC